Each of the 23 T cell receptor beta chains below was sequenced from the same sample in a study of OX40 agonist ivuxolimab in advanced cancers. Using immunoSEQ multiplex PCR, the repertoire was profiled, and TCRdb retains in-frame clones only, with some absent. The table shows around 45,000 clones, with approximately 91% occurring only once. The source material was CD4+ or CD8+ T cells sorted from blood, sampled in a trial of the OX40 agonist ivuxolimab. These receptors originate from an adult with an advanced solid tumor such as melanoma, head and neck, liver or kidney cancer.

This chain links TRBV7-6 with TRBJ1-1; D gene uncertain. The CDR3 spans 15 residues. V gave up 5 bases and J gave up 5 bases, with 18 bases separating them. Looked up from germline, CDR1 is SGHVS and CDR2 is FNYEAQ. The CDR3 DNA follows: TGTGCCAGCAGCGCGGACCACAACGAGGGAACTGAAGCTTTCTTT. Encoded protein: CASSADHNEGTEAFF.

This clone was seen just once. This sample also contains other DNA sequences that code for the same CDR3. This chain joins TRBV11-2 and TRBJ2-7; D may correspond to TRBD1 or TRBD2 (5 bases each). Between the trimmed V and J ends, which lost 3 bases and 3 bases, there was a span of 9 bases. Germline V lookup: CDR1 SGHAT, CDR2 FQNNGV. The CDR3 has 13 residues. The CDR3 sequence: CASSLSGSYEQYF. The CDR3 DNA is TGTGCCAGCAGCTTGTCAGGGAGCTACGAGCAGTACTTC.

This clone is a singleton in its sample. V is TRBV15 and J is TRBJ2-3; D unresolved. With 5 bases removed from V and 1 base from J, the gap between germline ends came to 7 bases. CDR3 size: 13 residues. In germline, CDR1 is LNHNV, CDR2 YYDKDF (reference sequence). The CDR3 DNA reads as TGTGCCACCAGCGTTAGCCGCACAGATACGCAGTATTTT. It codes for CATSVSRTDTQYF.

The rearrangement uses TRBV7-8 and TRBJ1-2; 10 bases match TRBD1. CDR3 length: 19 amino acids. J gave up 1 base and V 3 bases, and 14 bases lay outside the gene matches. In germline, CDR1 is SGHVS, CDR2 FQNEAQ. CDR3: CASSFHGRLGTGDNYGYTF. The CDR3 region has the DNA TGTGCCAGCAGCTTCCACGGGAGATTAGGGACAGGGGATAACTATGGCTACACCTTC.

The chain uses TRBV10-3 and TRBJ2-1; D gene unclear. The CDR3 sequence is 13 residues long. V lost 10 bases and J 3 bases, leaving 13 bases between the germline ends. Germline V lookup: CDR1 ENHRY, CDR2 SYGVKD. For the CDR3, the DNA is TGTGCCACCGACGGGCGCAGCTACAATGAGCAGTTCTTC. Translated: CATDGRSYNEQFF.

The chain combines TRBV27 with TRBJ1-2; 10 positions agree with TRBD1. The V and J ends lost 5 bases and 7 bases, in that order; junction bases with no gene match: 4. CDR3 length: 13 amino acids. CDR1 MNHEY and CDR2 SMNVEV come from the germline V gene (reference sequence). DNA for the CDR3: TGTGCCAGCAGTACCTGGGACAGGGGTGGCTACACCTTC. This codes for CASSTWDRGGYTF.

V gene TRBV5-4 combines with J gene TRBJ2-5; D gene ambiguous. V lost 0 bases and J lost 2, with 8 bases in between. This CDR3 is 14 amino acids long. Germline-derived CDR1 and CDR2 are SGHNT and YYREEE (reference sequence). CDR3 DNA sequence: TGTGCCAGCAGCTTGGAGGCCAGTCAAGAGACCCAGTACTTC. Its protein product is CASSLEASQETQYF.

V gene TRBV19 combines with J gene TRBJ2-5; weak D call: TRBD2 (7 bases). Germline loops: CDR1 LNHDA, CDR2 SQIVND (reference sequence). V was clipped by 3 bases and J by 1 base, with 9 bases between them. The CDR3 has 14 residues. CDR3 in amino acids: CASSIRGAQETQYF. DNA of the CDR3: TGTGCCAGTAGTATCCGGGGGGCCCAAGAGACCCAGTACTTC.

The chain carries TRBV7-8 and TRBJ1-5; weak D call: TRBD1 (6 bases). The CDR3 runs to 15 residues. CDR1 is SGHVS, CDR2 FQNEAQ, per germline. Trimming left V 4 bases short and J 7 bases short, with 17 bases between. CDR3 sequence: CASSSKRGPGQPQHF. CDR3 DNA: TGTGCCAGCAGCTCCAAGCGGGGGCCCGGACAGCCCCAGCATTTT.

This rearrangement joins TRBV6-5 to TRBJ1-1, with a weak D call TRBD1 (5 bases). Trimming took 2 bases from V and 10 from J, leaving 20 bases between them. Per the germline V gene, CDR1 is MNHEY and CDR2 is SVGAGI. The CDR3 runs to 15 residues. The CDR3 protein is CASSYMGGPVTGAFF. In DNA, the CDR3 is TGTGCCAGCAGTTACATGGGGGGACCGGTGACGGGAGCTTTCTTT.

This chain joins TRBV5-4 and TRBJ1-2; D call uncertain. Germline CDR1 SGHNT, CDR2 YYREEE (reference sequence). V lost 0 bases, J lost 2 bases, and 5 bases lay in between. CDR3 size: 13 residues. The CDR3 loop reads CASSLEQNYGYTF. The CDR3 region has the DNA TGTGCCAGCAGCTTGGAGCAGAACTATGGCTACACCTTC.

V usage is TRBV18 and J usage is TRBJ1-1; D call uncertain. The CDR3 loop spans 12 amino acids. V lost 4 bases and J 6 bases, leaving 9 bases between the germline ends. Germline loops: CDR1 KGHSH, CDR2 LQKENI. In DNA form, the CDR3 reads TGTGCCAGCTCACGCCCGCGGTCTGAAGCTTTCTTT. Translating gives CASSRPRSEAFF. Full variable domain (missing parts from reference TRBV18 and TRBJ1-1): NAGVMQNPRHLVRRRGQEARLRCSPMKGHSHVYWYRQLPEEGLKFMVYLQKENIIDESGMPKERFSAEFPKEGPSILRIQQVVRGDSAAYFCASSRPRSEAFFGQGTRLTVV.

This chain connects TRBV6-1 to TRBJ2-3; D assignment may be TRBD1 or TRBD2 (6 bases each). Germline-derived CDR1 and CDR2 are MNHNS and SASEGT. The CDR3 has 16 residues. The V end lost 2 bases, the J end lost 2 bases, and 14 bases lay between the germline ends. This CDR3 reads CASSELGGLNTDTQYF. The DNA of the CDR3 is TGTGCCAGCAGTGAATTGGGGGGCTTAAACACAGATACGCAGTATTTT.

Only a few counts were recorded for this clone. This clone may be a read error of a much larger clone one base away. Other DNA sequences of this sample code for an identical CDR3. The genes are TRBV4-1 and TRBJ2-2; D is unclear. Per germline, CDR1 MGHRA and CDR2 YSYEKL. V was pared by 3 bases and J by 5 bases, with 4 bases between. This CDR3 region has 12 residues. The CDR3 sequence: CASSHNTGELFF. CDR3 nucleotide sequence: TGCGCCAGCAGCCATAATACCGGGGAGCTGTTTTTT.

The table lists this clone with a count of one. J is TRBJ2-2 and V is TRBV13; 8 bases map to TRBD2. With 5 bases clipped from V and 0 bases from J, the junction kept 11 bases outside the gene matches. Germline-derived CDR1 and CDR2 are PRHDT and FYEKMQ (reference sequence). The CDR3 runs to 18 residues. The CDR3 sequence is CASSQSAGGPANTGELFF. CDR3 nucleotides: TGTGCCAGCAGCCAATCCGCGGGGGGCCCTGCGAACACCGGGGAGCTGTTTTTT.

The rearrangement uses TRBV7-2 and TRBJ2-5, with 7 bases lining up with TRBD2. Trimming at V came to 5 bases and at J to 5 bases, leaving 8 bases not matched to a gene. The CDR3 is made up of 14 amino acids. Germline V gene lookup returns CDR1 SGHTA and CDR2 FQGNSA. The CDR3 DNA reads TGTGCCAGCAGCCCAACCCAGGGAGGGGAGACCCAGTACTTC. Amino acid sequence: CASSPTQGGETQYF.

The gene calls are TRBV9 and TRBJ1-1; D might be TRBD1 (5 bases). Trimming pared 4 bases from V and 5 bases from J, leaving 18 bases between. The CDR3 has 15 residues. CDR1 and CDR2 (germline): SGDLS, YYNGEE. CDR3 DNA sequence: TGTGCCAGCAGCCGCACAAGGGACCCCCAAACTGAAGCTTTCTTT. This translates into CASSRTRDPQTEAFF.

The CDR3 sequence is CASSKGGGDAYEQYF. The CDR3 DNA sequence: TGTGCCAGCAGCAAAGGAGGGGGGGATGCCTACGAGCAGTACTTC. The chain links TRBV9 to TRBJ2-7; TRBD2 might be the D (7 bases). V lost 4 bases and J 2 bases, leaving 16 bases between the germline ends. This CDR3 has 15 amino acids. Germline loops: CDR1 SGDLS, CDR2 YYNGEE. The full variable domain, rest sourced from reference TRBV9 and TRBJ2-7, is DSGVTQTPKHLITATGQRVTLRCSPRSGDLSVYWYQQSLDQGLQFLIQYYNGEERAKGNILERFSAQQFPDLHSELNLSSLELGDSALYFCASSKGGGDAYEQYFGPGTRLTVT.

This clone has a single count. The rearrangement joins TRBV28 to TRBJ2-2; no clear D. The CDR3 is 11 residues long. Germline V gives CDR1 MDHEN, CDR2 SYDVKM. V dropped 6 bases and J dropped 3 bases, with 2 bases sitting between them. CDR3 sequence: CASRDTGELFF. CDR3 bases: TGTGCCAGCAGAGACACCGGGGAGCTGTTTTTT. Full variable domain (rest looked up from reference TRBV28 and TRBJ2-2): DVKVTQSSRYLVKRTGEKVFLECVQDMDHENMFWYRQDPGLGLRLIYFSYDVKMKEKGDIPEGYSVSREKKERFSLILESASTNQTSMYLCASRDTGELFFGEGSRLTVL.

This rearrangement joins TRBV28 to TRBJ2-3; D is unclear. Germline loops: CDR1 MDHEN, CDR2 SYDVKM. The length of the CDR3 is 12 residues. Trimming took 3 bases from V and 4 from J, leaving 5 bases between them. The CDR3 coding sequence is TGTGCCAGCAGTTTGTTCTCAGATACGCAGTATTTT. Translated, it gives CASSLFSDTQYF.

CDR3 nucleotides: TGTGCCAGCATCGTCGGGGACTATGGCTACACCTTC. Amino acids: CASIVGDYGYTF. The rearrangement joins TRBV2 to TRBJ1-2; D not certain. Per germline, CDR1 SNHLY and CDR2 FYNNEI. Trimming pared 7 bases from V and 3 bases from J, leaving 9 bases between. The CDR3 spans 12 residues. Filled out from reference TRBV2 and TRBJ1-2, the complete variable domain reads EPEVTQTPSHQVTQMGQEVILRCVPISNHLYFYWYRQILGQKVEFLVSFYNNEISEKSEIFDDQFSVERPDGSNFTLKIRSTKLEDSAMYFCASIVGDYGYTFGSGTRLTVV.

This clone showed up just a few times. Relative to the germline gene, one junction end is altered; a read error may explain this. Distinct nucleotide sequences in the sample also encode this CDR3. The chain links TRBV5-6 to TRBJ2-7; 10 bases map to TRBD2. Germline values: CDR1 SGHDT, CDR2 YYEEEE. The CDR3 extends over 15 amino acids. CDR3 in amino acids: CARSWGLAGAGEQYF. The CDR3, as DNA: TGTGCCCGCAGCTGGGGCCTAGCGGGGGCGGGGGAGCAGTACTTC.

The chain couples TRBV6-1 to TRBJ2-3; D may be TRBD1 or TRBD2 (5 bases each). This CDR3 spans 15 amino acids. Per the germline V gene, CDR1 is MNHNS and CDR2 is SASEGT. With 6 bases removed from V and 0 bases from J, the gap between germline ends came to 13 bases. The DNA of the CDR3 is TGTGCCAGCAGGGGGGTCTTGGACAGCACAGATACGCAGTATTTT. Its translation is CASRGVLDSTDTQYF.